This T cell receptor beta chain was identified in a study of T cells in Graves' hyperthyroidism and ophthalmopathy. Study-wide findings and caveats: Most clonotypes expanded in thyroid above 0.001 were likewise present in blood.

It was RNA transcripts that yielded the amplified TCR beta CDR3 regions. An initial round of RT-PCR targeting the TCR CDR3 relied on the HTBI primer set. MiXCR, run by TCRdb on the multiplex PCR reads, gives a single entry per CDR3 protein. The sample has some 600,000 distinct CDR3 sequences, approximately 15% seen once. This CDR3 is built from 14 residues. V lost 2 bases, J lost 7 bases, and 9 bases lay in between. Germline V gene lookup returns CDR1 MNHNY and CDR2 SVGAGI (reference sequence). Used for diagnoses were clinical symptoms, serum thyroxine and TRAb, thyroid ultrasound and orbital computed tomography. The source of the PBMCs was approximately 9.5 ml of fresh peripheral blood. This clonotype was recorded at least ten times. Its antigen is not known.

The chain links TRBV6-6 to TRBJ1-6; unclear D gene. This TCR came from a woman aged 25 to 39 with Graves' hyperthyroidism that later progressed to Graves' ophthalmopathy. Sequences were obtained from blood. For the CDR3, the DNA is TGTGCCAGCAGTTACGGGTTGGGGAATTCACCCCTCCACTTT. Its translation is CASSYGLGNSPLHF.